These T cell receptor beta chains were read from a single sample in a study of control samples from healthy donors and cancer patients. Profiled with immunoSEQ multiplex PCR; TCRdb holds only in-frame clones, not every one. The sample has around 68,000 clones; more than 75% are singletons. The sample comprised PBMCs. The receptors come from a woman aged 45 to 65 with lung cancer. The CDR3 runs from the conserved cysteine through the conserved F or W. D genes are given only for firm matches. Rows may omit the clone size; those that give it use once, few, many or a size class.

clone size	J gene	V gene	D gene	CDR3 protein	CDR3 DNA
.	TRBJ1-2	TRBV2	TRBD1	CASRGDRRDYGYTF	TGTGCCAGCAGGGGGGACAGGCGGGACTATGGCTACACCTTC
.	TRBJ2-1	TRBV5-5	TRBD2	CASSLGGREGEQFF	TGTGCCAGCAGCTTGGGTGGCCGGGAGGGAGAGCAGTTCTTC
.	TRBJ2-7	TRBV3-1/TRBV3-2	.	CASSPDRTGRGYF	TGTGCCAGCAGCCCGGACAGGACCGGGAGGGGGTACTTC
.	TRBJ2-3	TRBV5-1	.	CASSSSLDADTQYF	TGCGCCAGCAGCTCTTCGCTCGACGCAGATACGCAGTATTTT
.	TRBJ1-1	TRBV4-3	TRBD1	CASSQALTGNGNTEAFF	TGCGCCAGCAGCCAAGCGTTGACAGGGAACGGGAACACTGAAGCTTTCTTT
.	TRBJ2-7	TRBV27	.	CASSLSRDYEQYF	TGTGCCAGCAGTTTATCTAGAGACTACGAGCAGTACTTC
.	TRBJ2-1	TRBV7-3	.	CASSLGGDEQFF	TGTGCCAGCAGCTTAGGGGGCGATGAGCAGTTCTTC
.	TRBJ1-2	TRBV27	.	CASSLSSVHGYTF	TGTGCCAGCAGTTTATCGTCTGTACATGGCTACACCTTC
once	TRBJ2-3	TRBV6-6	.	CASSYGRTEDTQYF	TGTGCCAGCAGTTACGGTCGAACAGAAGATACGCAGTATTTT
.	TRBJ1-4	TRBV5-6	.	CASSFLGTTNEKLFF	TGTGCCAGCAGCTTCCTTGGGACAACTAATGAAAAACTGTTTTTT
.	TRBJ1-2	TRBV2	.	CASSESTAASGYTF	TGTGCCAGCAGTGAATCTACGGCCGCCTCAGGCTACACCTTC
.	TRBJ1-5	TRBV20-1	.	CSASDPSAEVNQPQHF	TGCAGTGCTAGTGACCCTTCTGCGGAGGTCAATCAGCCCCAGCATTTT
.	TRBJ2-2	TRBV28	TRBD2	CASSSSSGANTGELFF	TGTGCCAGCAGTTCGTCTAGCGGCGCGAACACCGGGGAGCTGTTTTTT
.	TRBJ1-1	TRBV6-5	TRBD1	CASSHRDRLTEAFF	TGTGCCAGCAGTCACCGGGACAGACTCACTGAAGCTTTCTTT
.	TRBJ1-5	TRBV19	.	CASSIRTHLSNQPQHF	TGTGCCAGTAGTATTCGGACACATCTTAGCAATCAGCCCCAGCATTTT
.	TRBJ2-7	TRBV14	.	CASSQDNRLSSYEQYF	TGTGCCAGCAGCCAAGATAACAGATTGAGCTCCTACGAGCAGTACTTC
.	TRBJ1-2	TRBV10-3	TRBD1	CAISPGQGARGYTF	TGTGCCATCAGTCCGGGACAGGGGGCGCGGGGCTACACCTTC
.	TRBJ2-1	TRBV14	TRBD2	CASSQILAGVAYNEQFF	TGTGCCAGCAGCCAAATACTAGCGGGGGTAGCCTACAATGAGCAGTTCTTC
.	TRBJ1-1	TRBV10-3	TRBD1	CAIRADREGEAFF	TGTGCCATCAGGGCAGACAGGGAGGGTGAAGCTTTCTTT
.	TRBJ2-6	TRBV5-1	.	CASSSASVSGANVLTF	TGCGCCAGCAGCTCGGCAAGTGTCTCTGGGGCCAACGTCCTGACTTTC
.	TRBJ1-1	TRBV10-3	TRBD1	CAISGATGVTEAFF	TGTGCCATCAGTGGGGCGACAGGGGTTACTGAAGCTTTCTTT
few	TRBJ2-5	TRBV4-2	.	CASSQDMETQYF	TGTGCCAGCAGCCAAGATATGGAGACCCAGTACTTC
.	TRBJ1-2	TRBV19	TRBD1	CASSATGGVYGYTF	TGTGCCAGTAGTGCGACAGGGGGCGTCTATGGCTACACCTTC
once	TRBJ1-5	TRBV5-6	.	CASSRMWASTEGYQPQHF	TGTGCCAGCAGCCGGATGTGGGCCTCTACGGAGGGATATCAGCCCCAGCATTTT
.	TRBJ1-2	TRBV7-2	.	CASSSPLGIYGYTF	TGTGCCAGCAGCTCACCTCTGGGGATCTATGGCTACACCTTC
.	TRBJ2-1	TRBV14	.	CASSRPGLSWDEQFF	TGTGCCAGCAGCAGGCCGGGCCTCTCCTGGGATGAGCAGTTCTTC
.	TRBJ2-7	TRBV5-5	.	CASSYRTGGWGYEQYF	TGTGCCAGCAGCTACAGGACCGGGGGCTGGGGGTACGAGCAGTACTTC
few	TRBJ2-2	TRBV7-9	.	CASSPGGDTGELFF	TGTGCCAGCAGCCCAGGTGGGGACACCGGGGAGCTGTTTTTT
.	TRBJ2-7	TRBV6-5	.	CASSSTGPSYEQYF	TGTGCCAGCAGTTCGACCGGGCCCTCCTACGAGCAGTACTTC
.	TRBJ2-3	TRBV7-3	.	CASSSLLESDTQYF	TGTGCCAGCAGCTCCCTACTAGAGTCAGATACGCAGTATTTT
.	TRBJ2-7	TRBV30	.	CAWSVQNPSYEQYF	TGTGCCTGGAGTGTACAGAACCCTTCCTACGAGCAGTACTTC
.	TRBJ1-5	TRBV28	.	CASSSWWGEYSNQPQHF	TGTGCCAGCAGCTCCTGGTGGGGCGAGTATAGCAATCAGCCCCAGCATTTT
.	TRBJ2-2	TRBV28	TRBD1	CASNPGTGMNTGELFF	TGTGCCAGCAACCCCGGGACAGGGATGAACACCGGGGAGCTGTTTTTT
.	TRBJ1-4	TRBV30	TRBD1	CAWNLFRGRGEKLFF	TGTGCCTGGAACCTCTTCAGGGGGCGCGGGGAAAAACTGTTTTTT
few	TRBJ1-5	TRBV10-3	.	CAISREGSNQPQHF	TGTGCCATCAGCCGAGAAGGGAGCAATCAGCCCCAGCATTTT
.	TRBJ1-2	TRBV6-6	TRBD1	CASRQGGPSNYGYTF	TGTGCCAGCAGACAGGGGGGCCCCTCTAACTATGGCTACACCTTC
.	TRBJ2-1	TRBV5-6	.	CASSLRYNWGEQFF	TGTGCCAGCAGCTTGCGGTATAACTGGGGTGAGCAGTTCTTC
.	TRBJ2-5	TRBV7-9	.	CASSVTSDETQYF	TGTGCCAGCAGCGTGACTAGTGACGAGACCCAGTACTTC
.	TRBJ2-7	TRBV6-2/TRBV6-3	.	CASSYQTYREQYF	TGTGCCAGCAGTTACCAAACTTACCGCGAGCAGTACTTC
.	TRBJ2-1	TRBV19	TRBD1	CASNKGASFYNEQFF	TGTGCCAGTAATAAGGGGGCCTCTTTCTACAATGAGCAGTTCTTC
.	TRBJ1-6	TRBV7-3	.	CASSLNAGRGFSSPLHF	TGTGCCAGCAGCTTAAATGCTGGAAGAGGGTTTAGTTCACCCCTCCACTTT
.	TRBJ2-3	TRBV27	.	CASRGTVSTDTQYF	TGTGCCAGCAGGGGGACGGTTAGCACAGATACGCAGTATTTT
.	TRBJ2-7	TRBV6-5	.	CASSLPGVSYEQYF	TGTGCCAGCAGTTTACCCGGGGTCTCCTACGAGCAGTACTTC
.	TRBJ1-4	TRBV3-1/TRBV3-2	TRBD1	CASSLWTGHEKLFF	TGTGCCAGCAGCCTTTGGACAGGCCATGAAAAACTGTTTTTT
once	TRBJ2-1	TRBV24-1	TRBD1	CATSQDRGKDEQFF	TGTGCCACCAGTCAGGACAGGGGGAAAGATGAGCAGTTCTTC
.	TRBJ1-1	TRBV5-5	.	CASSLVHLNTEAFF	TGTGCCAGCAGCTTGGTACACCTGAACACTGAAGCTTTCTTT
.	TRBJ1-2	TRBV11-3	TRBD1	CASSLGQAGYGYTF	TGTGCCAGCAGCCTGGGACAGGCCGGCTATGGCTACACCTTC
.	TRBJ1-2	TRBV5-4	.	CASSQVGLRGANYGYTF	TGTGCCAGCAGCCAGGTGGGGTTAAGAGGGGCGAACTATGGCTACACCTTC
.	TRBJ1-3	TRBV9	.	CASSGGTSGGNTIYF	TGTGCCAGCAGCGGGGGGACGTCAGGAGGAAACACCATATATTTT